Listed here is a single T cell receptor beta chain. Its target is unknown. This CDR3 region has 16 residues. V trimming: 0 bases; J trimming: 10 bases; junction bases outside the gene matches: 14. Per the germline V gene, CDR1 is LGHNA and CDR2 is YNFKEQ. The data derive from a study of cytomegalovirus exposure and HLA in healthy donors. Study-wide points: Most observed TCR sequences were rare, whereas some public TCRs were detected in many donors. Specificity for CMV antigens was confirmed in vitro for a few of the CMV-associated chains. The authors enumerated 164 TCR beta chains as linked to cytomegalovirus.

TCRdb's table, derived via immunoSEQ multiplex PCR, lists solely in-frame clones and lacks some. The sample holds 130,000 to 150,000 clones, roughly 86% seen once. V gene TRBV4-2 combines with J gene TRBJ1-1; the match to TRBD1 covers 7 bases. Sequenced: PBMCs. The sequence derives from a man between 18 and 35 years old in good health and CMV-seropositive. CDR3 coding DNA: TGTGCCAGCAGCCAAGATTGGGCCGGGACAGAGACCATAGCTTTCTTT. Translation: CASSQDWAGTETIAFF.